The 20 T cell receptor beta chains below come from one sample, sequenced in a study of quantifying T cell responses using KT2 cells. Overall study context: Reverse transcription used primers in the TCR alpha and beta constant regions.

Each cDNA got a UMI-containing oligo ligated at its 3' end. First-round PCR used around 4 cycles and beta primers RC1.1 and RC1.2 covering TRBC1 and TRBC2. One entry per CDR3 protein, called by TCRdb with MiXCR from the UMI-ligation and nested PCR reads. The data show around 35,000 distinct CDR3 sequences, with around a tenth seen just once and 8% to 10% held by the top ten. Sequencing used PBMCs spiked with cells of the T cell clone KT2. The receptors stem from a human donor.

This clonotype was seen ten or more times. CDR3 DNA sequence: TGTGCCAGCAGCTTAACCACTGGGACAGCGAACACCGGGGAGCTGTTTTTT. The encoded protein is CASSLTTGTANTGELFF. The rearrangement uses TRBV7-3 and TRBJ2-2, with 7 bases lining up with TRBD1. CDR3 length equals 17 residues. V gave up 0 bases and J gave up 0 bases; unmatched junction bases: 4. Germline V gives CDR1 SGHTA, CDR2 FQGTGA.

This clonotype has more than one count but fewer than ten. This chain links TRBV20-1 with TRBJ2-1; 8 nucleotides match TRBD2. The CDR3 is made up of 13 amino acids. Looked up from germline, CDR1 is DFQATT and CDR2 is SNEGSKA (reference sequence). V lost 5 bases to trimming and J lost 10 bases; unmatched junction nucleotides: 10. The CDR3 DNA reads TGCAGTGCTGGACTAGCCCCCCTGATGGAGCAGTTCTTC. Protein sequence: CSAGLAPLMEQFF.

This clonotype was detected many times. This chain links TRBV9 with TRBJ2-1; 9 bases are a match to TRBD2. V trimming: 0 bases; J trimming: 7 bases; junction bases outside the gene matches: 11. Germline loops: CDR1 SGDLS, CDR2 YYNGEE. This CDR3 region has 17 residues. The CDR3 region is CASSVGLKTSGDNEQFF. The CDR3 bases are TGTGCCAGCAGCGTAGGGTTGAAGACTAGCGGTGATAATGAGCAGTTCTTC.

This clonotype has a count of ten or more. The chain joins TRBV7-2 to TRBJ1-1, with a weak D call TRBD1 (5 bases). Looked up from germline, CDR1 is SGHTA and CDR2 is FQGNSA. Between the trimmed V and J ends, which lost 5 bases and 0 bases, there was a span of 13 bases. The CDR3 totals 15 residues. The CDR3 is CASSPRWGMNTEAFF. The CDR3 DNA is TGTGCCAGCAGCCCACGTTGGGGCATGAACACTGAAGCTTTCTTT.

This clonotype is medium-sized in the sample. This chain joins TRBV2 and TRBJ2-7; 8 positions agree with TRBD2. The CDR3 has 14 residues. Germline CDR1 reads SNHLY; CDR2 reads FYNNEI. Unmatched junction bases numbered 4, after V lost 4 bases and J lost 2 bases. The CDR3 reads CASSAAGDTYEQYF. The DNA of the CDR3 is TGTGCCAGCAGTGCAGCGGGGGATACCTACGAGCAGTACTTC.

This clonotype has ten or more counts. The V gene is TRBV6-5, the J gene TRBJ1-1; D gene ambiguous. The CDR3 runs to 14 residues. Trimming stripped 4 bases from V and 4 bases from J, with 13 bases between. CDR1 is MNHEY, CDR2 SVGAGI, per germline. Here the CDR3 reads CASSSQRRGTEAFF. In DNA form, the CDR3 reads TGTGCCAGCAGTTCCCAGCGACGCGGCACTGAAGCTTTCTTT.

This clonotype was recorded a few times. The CDR3 is CSARTSRAGELFF. CDR3 DNA: TGCAGCGCTAGGACTAGTCGGGCCGGGGAGCTGTTTTTT. V gene TRBV29-1 combines with J gene TRBJ2-2; 7 bases align to TRBD2. This CDR3 has 13 residues. Germline assignment: CDR1 SQVTM and CDR2 ANQGSEA. J lost 6 bases, V lost 7 bases, and 8 bases had no gene match.

This clonotype was counted many times. Here the CDR3 DNA reads TGCAGTGCTAGAGAGACCGGGACGGTCAACACTGAAGCTTTCTTT. Translation gives CSARETGTVNTEAFF. V gene TRBV20-1 combines with J gene TRBJ1-1; tentative D call: TRBD1 (5 bases). In germline, CDR1 is DFQATT, CDR2 SNEGSKA (reference sequence). The V end lost 0 bases, the J end lost 2 bases, and 13 bases lay between the germline ends. The CDR3 has 15 residues.

This clonotype showed up many times. The chain uses TRBV20-1 and TRBJ2-1; 9 bases line up with TRBD2. Germline-derived CDR1 and CDR2 are DFQATT and SNEGSKA (reference sequence). The CDR3 has 14 residues. V gave up 2 bases and J gave up 3 bases; unmatched junction bases: 2. This CDR3 reads CSARIAGVYNEQFF. DNA for the CDR3: TGCAGTGCTAGAATAGCGGGAGTCTACAATGAGCAGTTCTTC.

This clonotype was recorded at least ten times. The gene calls are TRBV20-1 and TRBJ1-2, with D hard to call. The CDR3 spans 14 residues. Per the germline V gene, CDR1 is DFQATT and CDR2 is SNEGSKA (reference sequence). DNA of the CDR3: TGCAGCGCCTTCCCTTCCATCGCTAACTATGGCTACACCTTC. Its protein product is CSAFPSIANYGYTF.

This clonotype was counted ten times or more. V gene TRBV4-3 combines with J gene TRBJ2-1, with 9 bases fitting TRBD2. Trimming took 0 bases from V and 7 from J; bases not matched to a gene: 10. Germline V lookup: CDR1 LGHNA, CDR2 YSLEER. CDR3 length equals 17 residues. The CDR3 region has the DNA TGCGCCAGCAGCCAAGATCCTAGCGGGGCCCCGAGGAATGAGCAGTTCTTC. Translated, it gives CASSQDPSGAPRNEQFF.

This clonotype has a handful of counts. The chain joins TRBV6-2 or TRBV6-3 to TRBJ2-2; D gene ambiguous. Trimming cost V 6 bases and J 6 bases, with 11 bases left between them. This CDR3 is built from 13 residues. Germline V gives CDR1 MNHEY, CDR2 SVGEGT. This CDR3 is CASRPLSAGELFF. CDR3 bases: TGTGCCAGCAGGCCCCTTTCCGCCGGGGAGCTGTTTTTT.

This clonotype was seen a handful of times. Here the CDR3 reads CASSLVPYNEQFF. Here the CDR3 DNA reads TGTGCCAGCAGCTTAGTTCCCTACAATGAGCAGTTCTTC. The V call is TRBV11-2, the J call TRBJ2-1; D is undetermined. This CDR3 is 13 amino acids long. Trimming took off 1 base at V and 2 bases at J, with 3 bases between the two ends. The germline CDR1 and CDR2 sequences are SGHAT and FQNNGV. The whole variable domain, remainder taken from reference TRBV11-2 and TRBJ2-1, is EAGVAQSPRYKIIEKRQSVAFWCNPISGHATLYWYQQILGQGPKLLIQFQNNGVVDDSQLPKDRFSAERLKGVDSTLKIQPAKLEDSAVYLCASSLVPYNEQFFGPGTRLTVL.

The chain is built from TRBV10-3 and TRBJ2-7, with 7 nucleotides matching TRBD1. V lost 4 bases to trimming and J lost 2 bases; unmatched junction nucleotides: 8. There are 15 residues in the CDR3. CDR1 ENHRY and CDR2 SYGVKD come from the germline V gene. CDR3 loop: CAISVLRDSTYEQYF. For the CDR3, the DNA is TGTGCCATCAGTGTTCTAAGGGACAGCACCTACGAGCAGTACTTC.

The chain recombines TRBV6-4 with TRBJ2-3; 9 bases map to TRBD2. In germline, CDR1 is MRHNA, CDR2 SNTAGT. V lost 5 bases to trimming and J lost 1 base; unmatched junction nucleotides: 10. This CDR3 comprises 17 residues. CDR3: CASSTSGGGAGTDTQYF. CDR3 nucleotide sequence: TGTGCCAGCAGTACCTCGGGCGGGGGGGCCGGCACAGATACGCAGTATTTT.

J is TRBJ2-2 and V is TRBV18; 8 bases are shared with TRBD1. Unmatched junction bases numbered 8, after V lost 10 bases and J lost 4 bases. The CDR3 has 14 residues. Germline V gives CDR1 KGHSH, CDR2 LQKENI. The CDR3 region has the DNA TGTGCCACCAAGGGGACAGGCCTCACCGGGGAGCTGTTTTTT. Its protein product is CATKGTGLTGELFF.

This clonotype has only a few counts. The gene calls are TRBV5-1 and TRBJ1-1; a weak D match, TRBD1 (6 bases). The length of the CDR3 is 14 residues. V shed 2 bases and J shed 4 bases, with 12 bases lying between them. Germline V CDR1 and CDR2: SGHRS, YFSETQ. The CDR3 is CASSLQGSGTEAFF. CDR3 in DNA: TGCGCCAGCAGCTTACAGGGAAGCGGCACTGAAGCTTTCTTT. Together with reference TRBV5-1 and TRBJ1-1, the CDR3 gives the full variable domain: KAGVTQTPRYLIKTRGQQVTLSCSPISGHRSVSWYQQTPGQGLQFLFEYFSETQRNKGNFPGRFSGRQFSNSRSEMNVSTLELGDSALYLCASSLQGSGTEAFFGQGTRLTVV.

The table lists this clonotype with many counts. The V gene is TRBV20-1, the J gene TRBJ2-5; a possible D gene is TRBD1 (6 bases). The CDR3 loop spans 11 amino acids. V dropped 3 bases and J dropped 4 bases, with 6 bases sitting between them. The germline CDR1 and CDR2 sequences are DFQATT and SNEGSKA (reference sequence). The DNA for the CDR3 is TGCAGTGCTAGGACAGGAGAGACCCAGTACTTC. Its protein is CSARTGETQYF.

V is TRBV20-1 and J is TRBJ2-5; D not certain. CDR3 length: 10 amino acids. In germline, CDR1 is DFQATT, CDR2 SNEGSKA (reference sequence). Trimming stripped 5 bases from V and 4 bases from J, with 5 bases between. For the CDR3, the DNA is TGCAGTGCTTTGCGAGAGACCCAGTACTTC. It translates to CSALRETQYF.

This clonotype was seen a few times. The chain is built from TRBV19 and TRBJ1-5, with D unclear. V was trimmed by 3 bases and J by 6 bases, leaving 6 bases between them. Germline assignment: CDR1 LNHDA and CDR2 SQIVND (reference sequence). The CDR3 extends over 12 amino acids. Here the CDR3 DNA reads TGTGCCAGTAGTATTGGGGTTCAGCCCCAGCATTTT. Amino acids: CASSIGVQPQHF.